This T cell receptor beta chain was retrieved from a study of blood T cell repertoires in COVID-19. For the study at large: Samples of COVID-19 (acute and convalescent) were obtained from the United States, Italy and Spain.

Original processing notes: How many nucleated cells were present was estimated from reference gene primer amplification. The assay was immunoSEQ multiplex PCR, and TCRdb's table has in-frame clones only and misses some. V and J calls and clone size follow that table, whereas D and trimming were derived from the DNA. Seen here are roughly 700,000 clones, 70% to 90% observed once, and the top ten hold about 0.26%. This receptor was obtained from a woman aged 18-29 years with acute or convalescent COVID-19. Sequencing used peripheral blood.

DNA of the CDR3: TGTGCCACCAGTGATTTGGCATCCGACAGGGGAGATACGCAGTATTTT. Translating gives CATSDLASDRGDTQYF. This chain uses TRBV24-1 with TRBJ2-3; 8 bases map to TRBD1. This CDR3 region has 16 residues. Germline loops: CDR1 KGHDR, CDR2 SFDVKD. V lost 0 bases and J lost 5; bases outside the gene matches: 6.